This TCR beta chain derives from a study of vaccination and CD4 T cells after COVID-19. Study information: Samples after vaccination came a median 72 days past dose two, ranging 14 to 241. Overlapping spike peptides served as the stimulus for the cells. These peptides came from SARS-CoV-2 and from the common cold coronaviruses HCoV-NL63, HCoV-OC43 and HCoV-229E.

Relative to its sample, this clonotype is medium-sized (0.01 to 0.1%). Its target is not known. Scientists ran DNA taken from cultured CD4+ T cells through the Oncomine TCR Beta short-read assay for sequencing. Genomic DNA was drawn out of CD4+ T cells grown in culture. TCRdb used MiXCR to reprocess the PCR reads, holding one entry per CDR3 protein. The data show some 16,000 distinct CDR3 sequences, 53% seen once. Noted treatment: roughly 10-day PBMC culture with coronavirus spike peptide pools or control peptides (ViraFEST assay). The CDR3 covers 13 residues. The germline V gene has CDR1 LGHDT and CDR2 YNNKEL (reference sequence). The V end was cut by 5 bases, the J end by 8 bases, with 15 bases between.

Sequencing was performed on CD4+ T cells from blood, cultured in vitro. This TCR derives from a human donor who had recovered from COVID-19. The chain couples TRBV3-1 to TRBJ1-2; D ambiguous. Here the CDR3 DNA reads TGTGCCAGCAGCGAAGCCCCTGCAGGAGGCTACACCTTC. This gives the protein CASSEAPAGGYTF.